A selection of T cell receptor beta chains follows, all from one sample in a study of blood T cell repertoires in COVID-19. Some clones are missing from TCRdb's copy, which holds only in-frame ones; the method was immunoSEQ multiplex PCR. The data show 150,000 or so clones, more than 85% seen once. Sequencing input: peripheral blood. The receptors originated from a man between 60 and 70 years old with COVID-19, enrolled during active disease. Both conserved end residues are part of each CDR3. The order of the fields is clone size, J gene, V gene, D gene, CDR3 DNA, CDR3 protein. A D gene is named only where the DNA matches it firmly. Not all rows give a size; the values are once, few, many and, for expanded clones, a class.

>NA|TRBJ2-1|TRBV7-9|TRBD2
TGTGCCAGCAGCTTGAGCGGGGAGCCCTACAATGAGCAGTTCTTC
CASSLSGEPYNEQFF
>NA|TRBJ2-5|TRBV7-9|NA
TGTGCCAGCAGCTTAGCCGCGGGGCGCCAAGAGACCCAGTACTTC
CASSLAAGRQETQYF
>NA|TRBJ1-2|TRBV2|NA
TGTGCCAGCAACTTGAGAGGTCTACTTGGCTACACCTTC
CASNLRGLLGYTF
>NA|TRBJ1-4|TRBV6-5|TRBD1
TGTGCCAGCAGTTACCCGGGACAGCCCAATGAAAAACTGTTTTTT
CASSYPGQPNEKLFF
>NA|TRBJ2-7|TRBV7-8|NA
TGTGCCAGCAGCTTAGCCGAGAATTACGAGCAGTACTTC
CASSLAENYEQYF
>NA|TRBJ1-5|TRBV11-1|NA
TGTGCCAGCAGTGGGCAAAGCAATCAGCCCCAGCATTTT
CASSGQSNQPQHF
>once|TRBJ2-3|TRBV5-1|TRBD1
TGCGCCAGCAGCTTGGCGGGGACAGGGGGCTCAGATACGCAGTATTTT
CASSLAGTGGSDTQYF
>NA|TRBJ2-7|TRBV2|NA
TGTGCCAGCAGTGACGTCGTCTCCTACGAGCAGTACTTC
CASSDVVSYEQYF
>NA|TRBJ2-7|TRBV28|TRBD1
TGTGCCAGCACCGGGACAGGGCTCAACGAGCAGTACTTC
CASTGTGLNEQYF
>NA|TRBJ1-6|TRBV19|TRBD1
TGTGCCAGTAGTACCGAGACAGGGGGCTATGGTTCACCCCTCCACTTT
CASSTETGGYGSPLHF
>NA|TRBJ1-1|TRBV7-9|NA
TGTGCCAGCAGCCTGTCCGGCACTGAAGCTTTCTTT
CASSLSGTEAFF
>NA|TRBJ1-1|TRBV7-2|NA
TGTGCCAGCAGCTTGGCGGGGGGAGGGACTGAAGCTTTCTTT
CASSLAGGGTEAFF
>NA|TRBJ1-1|TRBV18|TRBD1
TGTGCCAGCTCACCTCGACAGGGAGGAGAGCAAACTGAAGCTTTCTTT
CASSPRQGGEQTEAFF
>NA|TRBJ2-7|TRBV15|TRBD1
TGTGCCACCAGCAGAGATAGTTACGGGGACAGTTACGAGCAGTACTTC
CATSRDSYGDSYEQYF
>NA|TRBJ1-1|TRBV7-8|NA
TGTGCCAGCAGCTTATGGCAGAAGAACACTGAAGCTTTCTTT
CASSLWQKNTEAFF
>NA|TRBJ1-3|TRBV10-3|NA
TGTGCCATCAGGTCAGCCGTGCCCGGAGGGGGAAACACCATATATTTT
CAIRSAVPGGGNTIYF
>NA|TRBJ2-7|TRBV5-4|NA
TGTGCCAGCAGCTTGGGTAGCAACTCCTACGAGCAGTACTTC
CASSLGSNSYEQYF
>NA|TRBJ2-2|TRBV5-1|TRBD2
TGCGCCAGCAGCTTGAGAAGCGGGGAACTCACCGGGGAGCTGTTTTTT
CASSLRSGELTGELFF
>NA|TRBJ2-7|TRBV30|TRBD1
TGTGCCTGGAGCTGGGACAGAGACGAGCAGTACTTC
CAWSWDRDEQYF